These 27 T cell receptor beta chains share one sample of origin, sequenced in a study of shared clonotypes between healthy human individuals. CD45RO-negative, CCR7-selected cells formed the naive CD8 fraction, which excluded terminally differentiated effector memory CD45RA+ cells. Clones were sequenced by immunoSEQ multiplex PCR, and TCRdb holds only the in-frame ones, with some missing. The sample carries about 2 million clones, about 95% recorded once. The sequenced sample was naive CD8+ T cells sorted from blood. Receptor source: a man aged 18 to 30 in good health.

This chain links TRBV7-9 with TRBJ2-5; 10 positions match TRBD1. Trimming removed 5 bases from V and 5 bases from J; junction bases left unmatched: 11. There are 16 residues in the CDR3. From germline, CDR1 is SEHNR and CDR2 FQNEAQ (reference sequence). The CDR3 loop is CASSPARTGGQETQYF. The CDR3 region has the DNA TGTGCCAGCAGCCCAGCTAGGACAGGGGGGCAGGAGACCCAGTACTTC.

The CDR3 DNA reads as TGTGCCAGCAGCTGGGGGCAGTCTTATACGCAGTATTTT. Its translation is CASSWGQSYTQYF. The chain links TRBV7-3 to TRBJ2-3; tentatively, D is TRBD1 (6 bases). V dropped 4 bases and J dropped 7 bases, with 12 bases sitting between them. This CDR3 is built from 13 residues. Germline CDR1 reads SGHTA; CDR2 reads FQGTGA.

V gene TRBV27 combines with J gene TRBJ2-1; possible D gene TRBD2, 6 bases. Germline CDR1 MNHEY, CDR2 SMNVEV (reference sequence). The V gene lost 5 bases and the J gene lost 5 bases, with 10 bases spanning the gap. The CDR3 has 13 amino acids. DNA for the CDR3: TGTGCCAGCAGTCCCTCGGGGGACAATGAGCAGTTCTTC. Protein product: CASSPSGDNEQFF.

This clone was picked up one time. V usage is TRBV5-6 and J usage is TRBJ2-7; TRBD2 matches 7 bases. Looked up from germline, CDR1 is SGHDT and CDR2 is YYEEEE. V shed 1 base, J shed 4 bases, and the junction held 8 bases outside the gene matches. This CDR3 contains 15 residues. CDR3 sequence reads: CASSLLGTNPYEQYF. DNA of the CDR3: TGTGCCAGCAGCTTGCTCGGGACTAACCCTTACGAGCAGTACTTC.

The J gene is TRBJ1-3, the V gene TRBV4-1; D gene uncertain. Trimming pared 0 bases from V and 0 bases from J, leaving 6 bases between. Germline V CDR1 and CDR2: MGHRA, YSYEKL. The CDR3 has 15 residues. This chain's CDR3 is CASSQDKRSGNTIYF. CDR3 nucleotide sequence: TGCGCCAGCAGCCAAGATAAGCGCTCTGGAAACACCATATATTTT.

V is TRBV27 and J is TRBJ2-1; D unresolved. Deletions cut 5 bases from V and 5 bases from J, with 13 bases between. CDR1 and CDR2 (germline): MNHEY, SMNVEV (reference sequence). CDR3 size: 14 residues. CDR3 region: CASSIQGPDNEQFF. The CDR3 coding sequence is TGTGCCAGCAGTATACAAGGTCCAGACAATGAGCAGTTCTTC.

The rearrangement joins TRBV27 to TRBJ2-7; D remains unclear. CDR3 length equals 13 residues. The V end lost 6 bases, the J end lost 6 bases, and 15 bases lay between the germline ends. Germline values: CDR1 MNHEY, CDR2 SMNVEV (reference sequence). The CDR3: CASRHGQTAEQYF. DNA of the CDR3: TGTGCCAGCAGGCATGGGCAGACGGCCGAGCAGTACTTC.

This clone was seen once. The V gene is TRBV28, the J gene TRBJ1-2; 7 bases map to TRBD1. After removal of 7 bases from V and 2 bases from J, the junction contained 4 bases not matched to a gene. The CDR3 loop spans 13 amino acids. CDR1 and CDR2 (germline): MDHEN, SYDVKM. The CDR3 nucleotides are TGTGCCAGCAACGACAGGGCGAACTATGGCTACACCTTC. Its protein product is CASNDRANYGYTF.

This chain links TRBV7-3 with TRBJ2-1; 7 bases fit TRBD2. Trimming cost V 5 bases and J 2 bases; bases outside gene matches: 9. This CDR3 has 16 amino acids. The germline V gene has CDR1 SGHTA and CDR2 FQGTGA. Written as DNA, the CDR3 is TGTGCCAGCAGCCCCACACTGGGGGGGGCCTACAATGAGCAGTTCTTC. This gives the protein CASSPTLGGAYNEQFF.

The chain uses TRBV6-1 and TRBJ1-1, with D possibly TRBD1 on 5 matching bases. Per the germline V gene, CDR1 is MNHNS and CDR2 is SASEGT. Trimming stripped 7 bases from V and 6 bases from J, with 21 bases between. This CDR3 is 15 amino acids long. The CDR3 reads CASNWDPTGQAEAFF. The CDR3 DNA sequence: TGTGCCAGCAATTGGGACCCTACTGGGCAGGCTGAAGCTTTCTTT.

As to this clone: The same CDR3 also results from other DNA sequences found in this sample. The chain couples TRBV2 to TRBJ2-2, with D tentatively TRBD2 (5 bases). CDR1 and CDR2 (germline): SNHLY, FYNNEI. Deletions cut 6 bases from V and 1 base from J, with 12 bases between. There are 15 residues in the CDR3. This CDR3 is CASSEGGLNTGELFF. Here the CDR3 DNA reads TGTGCCAGCAGCGAGGGCGGATTGAACACCGGGGAGCTGTTTTTT.

The rearrangement joins TRBV5-1 to TRBJ2-3, with 9 positions matching TRBD2. Trimming cost V 6 bases and J 2 bases; bases outside gene matches: 4. The germline gives CDR1 SGHRS, CDR2 YFSETQ. The CDR3 is made up of 14 amino acids. The chain's CDR3 is CASTLAGDTDTQYF. The CDR3 bases are TGCGCCAGCACCTTAGCGGGAGACACAGATACGCAGTATTTT.

The chain couples TRBV7-8 to TRBJ2-7; a weak D match, TRBD1 (6 bases). CDR1 is SGHVS, CDR2 FQNEAQ, per germline. V was clipped by 2 bases and J by 9 bases, with 29 bases between them. CDR3 length: 18 residues. The CDR3 sequence is CASSLSLSDREESWGQYF. DNA of the CDR3: TGTGCCAGCAGCTTAAGTTTATCGGACAGAGAAGAAAGCTGGGGGCAGTACTTC.

The rearrangement uses TRBV2 and TRBJ1-5, with unresolved D. Germline assignment: CDR1 SNHLY and CDR2 FYNNEI. The CDR3 length is 12 residues. V was cut by 6 bases and J by 5 bases, with 8 bases left in between. The CDR3 region is CASRDGDQPQHF. DNA of the CDR3: TGTGCCAGCAGGGATGGTGATCAGCCCCAGCATTTT.

Only one count was recorded for this clone. The rearrangement links TRBV4-1 to TRBJ2-1, with 7 bases fitting TRBD2. The CDR3 sequence is 14 residues long. Germline V gene sequence: CDR1 MGHRA, CDR2 YSYEKL. V shed 1 base, J shed 14 bases, and the junction held 11 bases outside the gene matches. CDR3 in amino acids: CASSQGRSEREEFF. As DNA, the CDR3 is TGCGCCAGCAGCCAAGGGAGATCGGAGCGGGAAGAGTTCTTC.

The chain carries TRBV2 and TRBJ1-4; the D gene is possibly TRBD1 (5 bases). Trimming removed 8 bases at V and 0 bases at J, with 13 bases between. The germline CDR1 and CDR2 sequences are SNHLY and FYNNEI. The length of the CDR3 is 15 residues. In DNA, the CDR3 is TGTGCCAGCGACGGGGGGGGTGCAACTAATGAAAAACTGTTTTTT. Translation: CASDGGGATNEKLFF.

The gene calls are TRBV5-4 and TRBJ2-1; possible D gene TRBD2, 5 bases. CDR3 length equals 12 residues. Trimming removed 1 base from V and 8 bases from J, with 7 bases in between. Germline V lookup: CDR1 SGHNT, CDR2 YYREEE (reference sequence). The CDR3 nucleotides are TGTGCCAGCAGCTTGTTCGGGGATGAGCAGTTCTTC. Encoded protein: CASSLFGDEQFF.

The chain couples TRBV27 to TRBJ2-2; possibly TRBD2 for D (8 bases). The CDR3 has 16 residues. The germline V and J ends were trimmed by 7 bases and 4 bases, with 19 bases remaining between them. Germline V lookup: CDR1 MNHEY, CDR2 SMNVEV (reference sequence). The CDR3 sequence is CASTPREGAVTGELFF. The DNA of the CDR3 is TGTGCCAGCACCCCCCGGGAGGGGGCCGTCACCGGGGAGCTGTTTTTT.

This clone was observed once. The rearrangement joins TRBV5-1 to TRBJ2-1; a possible D gene is TRBD2 (5 bases). V gave up 4 bases and J gave up 7 bases, with 21 bases separating them. In germline, CDR1 is SGHRS, CDR2 YFSETQ. The CDR3 extends over 16 amino acids. CDR3 sequence: CASSLRGSGVYNEQFF. The DNA of the CDR3 is TGCGCCAGCAGCCTCAGAGGGAGCGGAGTATATAATGAGCAGTTCTTC.

This clone was picked up a small number of times. The chain carries TRBV4-1 and TRBJ1-1; D gene uncertain. This CDR3 comprises 14 residues. Deletions cut 0 bases from V and 6 bases from J, with 11 bases between. Per the germline V gene, CDR1 is MGHRA and CDR2 is YSYEKL. The CDR3 loop is CASSQEGPSAEAFF. Written as DNA, the CDR3 is TGCGCCAGCAGCCAAGAAGGACCAAGCGCTGAAGCTTTCTTT.

The V call is TRBV14, the J call TRBJ1-1; weak D call: TRBD1 (6 bases). CDR1 and CDR2 (germline): SGHDN, FVKESK. This CDR3 region has 17 residues. V was pared by 1 base and J by 4 bases, with 19 bases between. CDR3 sequence reads: CASSQAYRAWRGTEAFF. The CDR3 DNA reads as TGTGCCAGCAGCCAAGCCTACAGGGCGTGGAGGGGCACTGAAGCTTTCTTT. Complete variable domain (other parts from reference TRBV14 and TRBJ1-1): EAGVTQFPSHSVIEKGQTVTLRCDPISGHDNLYWYRRVMGKEIKFLLHFVKESKQDESGMPNNRFLAERTGGTYSTLKVQPAELEDSGVYFCASSQAYRAWRGTEAFFGQGTRLTVV.

The chain uses TRBV5-6 and TRBJ2-7, with D tentatively TRBD2 (5 bases). Deletions cut 1 base from V and 9 bases from J, with 11 bases between. Germline values: CDR1 SGHDT, CDR2 YYEEEE. The CDR3 loop spans 12 amino acids. This chain's CDR3 is CASSLSWEPQYF. DNA for the CDR3: TGTGCCAGCAGCTTGAGTTGGGAGCCGCAGTACTTC.

The chain is built from TRBV6-5 and TRBJ2-7; no firm D call. V was clipped by 0 bases and J by 2 bases, with 8 bases between them. The length of the CDR3 is 14 residues. Germline lookup yields CDR1 MNHEY and CDR2 SVGAGI. CDR3 residues: CASSYSQVPYEQYF. The CDR3 region has the DNA TGTGCCAGCAGTTACTCGCAGGTACCCTACGAGCAGTACTTC.

The chain joins TRBV19 to TRBJ1-1, with a weak D call TRBD1 (6 bases). CDR1 is LNHDA and CDR2 is SQIVND in the germline V gene (reference sequence). V was cut by 1 base and J by 3 bases, with 12 bases left in between. This CDR3 has 15 amino acids. As DNA, the CDR3 is TGTGCCAGTAGTATAGGGGGGGGCGCCGACACTGAAGCTTTCTTT. It encodes CASSIGGGADTEAFF.

The rearrangement uses TRBV10-2 and TRBJ1-3; D remains ambiguous. The V end was cut by 3 bases, the J end by 2 bases, with 8 bases between. Germline CDR1 WSHSY, CDR2 SAAADI. The CDR3 has 14 residues. CDR3 nucleotide sequence: TGCGCCAGCAGTGAATTCGGAACTGGAAACACCATATATTTT. Translation gives CASSEFGTGNTIYF.

This clone was detected once. The chain recombines TRBV7-9 with TRBJ2-5, with D perhaps matching TRBD1 (5 bases). CDR1 and CDR2 from the germline V gene are SEHNR and FQNEAQ (reference sequence). The CDR3 totals 17 residues. V lost 0 bases and J 0 bases, leaving 14 bases between the germline ends. CDR3 residues: CASSLAGQGVNQETQYF. Here the CDR3 DNA reads TGTGCCAGCAGCTTAGCAGGGCAGGGCGTCAACCAAGAGACCCAGTACTTC. The full variable domain, its missing parts supplied by reference TRBV7-9 and TRBJ2-5, is DTGVSQNPRHKITKRGQNVTFRCDPISEHNRLYWYRQTLGQGPEFLTYFQNEAQLEKSRLLSDRFSAERPKGSFSTLEIQRTEQGDSAMYLCASSLAGQGVNQETQYFGPGTRLLVL.

The V call is TRBV5-6, the J call TRBJ2-3, with 13 nucleotides matching TRBD2. Germline loops: CDR1 SGHDT, CDR2 YYEEEE. J gave up 2 bases and V 3 bases, and 3 bases lay outside the gene matches. The CDR3 is made up of 16 amino acids. The CDR3 loop is CASSWGLAGNTDTQYF. The CDR3 DNA reads TGTGCCAGCAGCTGGGGACTAGCGGGAAACACAGATACGCAGTATTTT.